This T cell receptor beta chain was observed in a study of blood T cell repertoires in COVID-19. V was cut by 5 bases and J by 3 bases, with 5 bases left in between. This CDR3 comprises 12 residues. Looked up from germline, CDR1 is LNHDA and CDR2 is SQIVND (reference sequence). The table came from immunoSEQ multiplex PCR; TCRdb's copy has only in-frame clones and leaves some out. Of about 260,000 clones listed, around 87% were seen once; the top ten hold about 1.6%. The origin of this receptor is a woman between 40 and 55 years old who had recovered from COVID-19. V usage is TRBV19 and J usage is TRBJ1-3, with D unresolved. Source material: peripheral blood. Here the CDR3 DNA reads TGTGCCAGTAGTCTCTATGGAAACACCATATATTTT. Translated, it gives CASSLYGNTIYF.